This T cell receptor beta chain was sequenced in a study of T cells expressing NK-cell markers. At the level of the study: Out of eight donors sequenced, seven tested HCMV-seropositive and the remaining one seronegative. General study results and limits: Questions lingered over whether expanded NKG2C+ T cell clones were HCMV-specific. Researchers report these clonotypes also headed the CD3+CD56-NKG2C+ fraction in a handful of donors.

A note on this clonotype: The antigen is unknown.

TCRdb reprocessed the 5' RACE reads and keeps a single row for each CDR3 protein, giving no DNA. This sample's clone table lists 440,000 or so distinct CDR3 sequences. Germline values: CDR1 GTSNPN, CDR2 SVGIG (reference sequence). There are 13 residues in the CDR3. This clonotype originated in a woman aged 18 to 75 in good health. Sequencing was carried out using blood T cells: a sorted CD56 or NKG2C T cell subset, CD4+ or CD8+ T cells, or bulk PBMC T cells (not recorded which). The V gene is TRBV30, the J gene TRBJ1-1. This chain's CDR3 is CAWRYRVNTEAFF.